Described below is a single TCR beta chain sequence and its context. Its antigen is currently unknown. A much larger clone lies one base from this, so it may be a read error. Building of the TCR beta libraries involved iRepertoire HTBI primers and Arm-PCR of CDR3 regions. Via MiXCR, TCRdb re-called the multiplex PCR reads, giving one row per CDR3 protein. The repertoire has approximately 350,000 distinct CDR3 sequences, 23% of them found once; the top ten carry about 27%. This sample was included in a study of regulatory T cells in long-lasting Graves disease. Study-level findings and limits: Authors noted too few samples as a limitation. The TCR repertoire of persistent Graves' patients was less diverse than that of newly diagnosed ones.

Per the germline V gene, CDR1 is MDHEN and CDR2 is SYDVKM. The CDR3 contains 15 residues. The V end lost 6 bases, the J end lost 10 bases, and 21 bases lay between the germline ends. Time point here: persistent/refractory GD, antithyroid drugs over 5 years with positive TRAb. With RNA extracted from PBMCs as input, the TCR library was made. Graves' disease diagnoses followed American Thyroid Association guidelines. Enrollment of patients was through an endocrinology department in Xi'an, China. The chain joins TRBV28 to TRBJ2-2, with D possibly called TRBD1 or TRBD2 (5 bases each). The material was peripheral blood mononuclear cells (PBMCs), obtained when the disease was refractory, from a patient treated with antithyroid drugs. The clonotype was recovered from a woman aged 40 to 50 with Graves disease. The CDR3 sequence: CASRQTGAPPEELFF. As DNA, the CDR3 is TGTGCCAGCAGACAAACCGGGGCCCCACCTGAGGAGCTGTTTTTT.